This TCR beta chain emerged from a study of blood T cell repertoires in COVID-19. Study-wide background: The origin of the acute and convalescent COVID-19 samples was the United States, Italy and Spain.

This CDR3 has 16 amino acids. Germline V gene data show CDR1 as LGHNA and CDR2 as YNFKEQ. Trimming pared 0 bases from V and 4 bases from J, leaving 15 bases between. Original processing notes: Reference gene primer amplification gave estimated nucleated cell counts. Repertoires were generated with immunoSEQ multiplex PCR, while TCRdb's copy carries only in-frame clones and drops some. The V and J calls and clone size are taken from that table; D and trimming were inferred from the DNA. The data contain approximately 200,000 clones, over 80% of them singletons. The sequence was collected from a human donor in a cohort sampled during active COVID-19. The gene calls are TRBV4-2 and TRBJ1-2, with D maybe TRBD1 (6 bases). Sequencing was performed on peripheral blood. CDR3 residues: CASSQELAGEIYGYTF. The CDR3 bases are TGTGCCAGCAGCCAAGAATTAGCAGGGGAGATCTATGGCTACACCTTC.